This TCR beta chain originates from a study of metastatic and nonmetastatic thyroid tumors. Study as a whole: It was across blood and tumor or nodule tissue from malignant and benign thyroid patients that repertoires were compared. Study-wide results and limits: The study reportedly found significantly higher TCR beta diversity in malignant thyroid tumors than benign nodules, in blood and tumor.

This clone occurred many times. Its antigen is currently unknown. Before thyroid surgery, none of the patients had received any treatment. CDR1 and CDR2 from the germline V gene are SNHLY and FYNNEI. The ends were cut back, 6 bases at V and 0 bases at J, with 3 bases in the middle. The CDR3 is 12 amino acids. Per the study methods: To classify distant metastasis in papillary thyroid cancer, a model was built from CDR3 differences across clinicopathological groups. TCRdb reassembled clones from the PCR reads with MiXCR. It is TCRdb's table, rather than the study itself, that gives the V and J calls and clone size. The sample carries tens of thousands of clones, more than 20% recorded once.

The specimen was blood. The sequence was obtained from a female donor with papillary thyroid cancer or a benign thyroid nodule (not recorded which). Some clones in this sample may be carry-over from other donors' samples. The rearrangement links TRBV2 to TRBJ1-3; D is undetermined. CDR3 loop: CASRASGNTIYF. The DNA of the CDR3 is TGTGCCAGCAGAGCCTCTGGAAACACCATATATTTT.